This T cell receptor (beta chain) was retrieved from a study of CD8 T cells in Susac syndrome (dated by TCRdb to the late 2010s). In the study overall: Whether CD8+ T cell activation and differentiation in Susac syndrome was antigen driven was tested using repertoire sequencing.

Study-wide conclusions, independent of this receptor: The number of individuals in the TCR sequencing and HLA analysis was recognized as being relatively small.

RNA was extracted using the RNeasy kit, and roughly 0.45 to 1 microgram was reverse transcribed with random hexamers. The immunoSEQ multiplex PCR assay, which covers 54 Vbeta and 13 Jbeta segments, was used to amplify TCR beta CDR3 regions. PCR amplification bias was corrected by using a synthetic template baseline for primer optimization and computational correction. From the authors' description of their analysis: Reads were annotated to V, D and J genes per IMGT and analyzed with immunoSEQ Analyzer, keeping only productive sequences. Clonality was computed as one minus Shannon entropy normalized by log2 of the number of productive unique sequences. Public and private clones were assessed among the 100 most prevalent clones of each patient and control. Clones were defined as Susac-specific if absent from the healthy and MS cohorts, from approximately 1,100 published viral clones and from other ImmuneACCESS disease sequences. TCRdb itself trimmed the public reads at Q25 with fastp, ran MiXCR and retained productive beta chains. Identical CDR3 proteins give one entry, which carries the most common genes and DNA. TCRdb's processing, not the study's, gives the V and J calls here. The sample yields fewer than 350,000 distinct CDR3 sequences; around 90% were counted once. The ten largest make up about 0.07% of the sample.

Peripheral blood CD8+ and CD4+ T cells from healthy donors, Susac syndrome patients and multiple sclerosis patients were profiled by high-throughput TCR beta sequencing. The multiple sclerosis controls were treatment-naive patients whose relapsing-remitting disease, either stable or active, fulfilled the revised McDonald criteria. Bulk CD8+ and CD4+ T cells were purified by magnetic negative isolation, while CD8+ TEMRA cells were enriched using FACS. Blood was drawn into EDTA tubes, processed within 24 hours, and PBMCs were isolated by density gradient centrifugation. PBMCs intended for TCR sequencing were frozen in liquid nitrogen and were later thawed in a 37 degrees C water bath. The sorted or isolated CD4+, CD8+ and CD8+ TEMRA cells reached a purity of at least 90%. As concerns this clonotype: Its antigen specificity is not known. At one boundary the junction diverges from the germline segment, which might be a read error.

Sequences SEHNR (CDR1) and FQNEAQ (CDR2) are obtained from the germline V gene (reference sequence). The CDR3, from cysteine to phenylalanine, totals 15 residues. Only the CDR3 portion is preserved as DNA: 45 bases, with reading frame beginning at the first base. The chain links TRBV7-9 with TRBJ1-6; 11 middle bases align to TRBD1. The sequence was collected from a human donor with multiple sclerosis. Material for sequencing was CD4+ T cells from PBMCs. The sequenced DNA: TGTGCCAGCAGCTTAATCGGACAGGGGGCGTCACCCCTCCATTTT. Its translation is CASSLIGQGASPLHF.